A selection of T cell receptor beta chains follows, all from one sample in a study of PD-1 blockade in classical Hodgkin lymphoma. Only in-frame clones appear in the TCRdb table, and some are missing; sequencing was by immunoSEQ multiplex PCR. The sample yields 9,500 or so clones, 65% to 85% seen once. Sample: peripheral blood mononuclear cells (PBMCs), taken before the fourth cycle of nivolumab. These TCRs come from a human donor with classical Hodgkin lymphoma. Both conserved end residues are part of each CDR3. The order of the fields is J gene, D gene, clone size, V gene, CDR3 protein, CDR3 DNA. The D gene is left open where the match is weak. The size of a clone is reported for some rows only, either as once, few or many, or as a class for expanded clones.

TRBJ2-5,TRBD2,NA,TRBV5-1,CASSFWTSVYQETQYF,TGCGCCAGCAGCTTTTGGACTAGCGTCTACCAAGAGACCCAGTACTTC
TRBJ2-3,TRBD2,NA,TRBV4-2,CASSQGAGVVDTQYF,TGTGCCAGCAGCCAAGGGGCGGGAGTGGTAGATACGCAGTATTTT
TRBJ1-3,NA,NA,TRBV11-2,CASSSSAPGNTIYF,TGTGCCAGCAGCTCCTCTGCGCCTGGAAACACCATATATTTT
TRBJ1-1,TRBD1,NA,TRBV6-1,CASSYRQGARTEAFF,TGTGCCAGCAGCTATAGACAGGGGGCGAGGACTGAAGCTTTCTTT
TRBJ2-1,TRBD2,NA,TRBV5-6,CASSLVAGLGIEQFF,TGTGCCAGCAGCTTGGTAGCGGGGCTCGGAATTGAGCAGTTCTTC
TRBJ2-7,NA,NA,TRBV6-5,CASRNGQNSYEQYF,TGTGCCAGCAGAAACGGACAGAACTCCTACGAGCAGTACTTC
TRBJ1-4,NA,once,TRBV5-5,CASSSRVGDLGKLFF,TGTGCCAGCAGCTCCAGGGTGGGGGATTTGGGAAAACTGTTTTTT
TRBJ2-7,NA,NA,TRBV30,CAWTLDVAYEQYF,TGTGCCTGGACCCTAGACGTCGCCTACGAGCAGTACTTC
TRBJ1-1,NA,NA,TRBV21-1,CASSPRHLSEGRGMGTEAFF,TGTGCCAGCAGCCCCCGACATCTGTCTGAGGGGAGGGGGATGGGCACTGAAGCTTTCTTT
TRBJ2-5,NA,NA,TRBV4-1,CASSLTEYQETQYF,TGCGCCAGCAGCCTGACAGAGTACCAAGAGACCCAGTACTTC
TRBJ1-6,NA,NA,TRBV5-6,CASSFGQFSSYNSPLHF,TGTGCCAGCAGCTTCGGACAGTTCAGCTCCTATAATTCACCCCTCCACTTT
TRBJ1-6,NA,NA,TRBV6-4,CASKEWSGDNSPLHF,TGTGCCAGCAAAGAGTGGAGCGGGGATAATTCACCCCTCCACTTT
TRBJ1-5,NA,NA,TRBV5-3,CARSLLADNQPQHF,TGTGCCAGAAGCTTGTTGGCAGACAATCAGCCCCAGCATTTT
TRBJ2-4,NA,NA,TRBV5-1,CASSLGPPRVHIQYF,TGCGCCAGCAGCCTCGGGCCCCCGAGGGTTCACATTCAGTACTTC
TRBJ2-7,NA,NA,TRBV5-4,CASSPATTMSYEQYF,TGTGCCAGCAGCCCGGCCACCACCATGTCCTACGAGCAGTACTTC